This TCR beta chain was sequenced in a study of Ad26.COV2.S vaccination and SARS-CoV-2 variants. Study at large: In the COV1001 trial, the donor was in the Ad26.COV2.S arm. The authors gave Ad26.COV2.S intramuscularly, either once or twice 56 days apart.

With regard to this clone: Its target is unknown.

Overall study findings and caveats: Placebo and vaccine recipients had non-spike TCR breadth that was similar.

The treatment was: around 19 received Ad26.COV2.S at low or high dose, single or two shots; roughly five received placebo; per-sample allocation not given. Sampling occurred on day 63 after the first vaccine or placebo injection. Within Boston, the person who donated was an adult of 18-55 years. TCRdb keeps only in-frame clones here, not all; method: immunoSEQ multiplex PCR. The sample lists some 340,000 clones, 86% occurring once. V was trimmed by 3 bases and J by 4 bases, leaving 15 bases between them. Germline lookup yields CDR1 SGHTA and CDR2 FQGNSA. This CDR3 region has 15 residues. Sequencing used peripheral blood, obtained in a trial of Ad26.COV2.S vaccine versus placebo. This sequence was found in a person between 18 and 65 years old who received the Ad26.COV2.S COVID-19 vaccine or a placebo. The V and J genes are TRBV7-2 and TRBJ1-2; maybe TRBD1 (5 bases). The CDR3 DNA follows: TGTGCCAGCAGCTTTTCCCCGGGGCAAGCCTATGGCTACACCTTC. It yields the protein CASSFSPGQAYGYTF.